The entry below gives a single T cell receptor (beta chain) sequence along with its context. Its target is not known. These data come from a study of brain T cells in children with intractable seizures. V shed 1 base and J shed 6 bases, with 7 bases lying between them. This CDR3 is built from 13 residues. From germline, CDR1 is SGHVS and CDR2 FQNEAQ. Generated by immunoSEQ multiplex PCR, the TCRdb table keeps only in-frame clones and is missing some. The sample yields over 95,000 clones, 94% seen once. Only cases whose brain tissue showed the highest T cell transcript signatures were sequenced. Pre-surgery treatment included at least one anti-epileptic drug. Study results and limitations: HCMV serostatus was not known, and viral specificity came from CDR3 similarity only. Absence of clones before surgery may stem from lower sequencing depth.

The V gene is TRBV7-8, the J gene TRBJ2-1; D ambiguous. The sequence was obtained from a boy under two years old with hemimegalencephaly and intractable seizures. The sequenced sample was peripheral blood, obtained at surgery. This CDR3 reads CASSLDRANEQFF. The CDR3 DNA follows: TGTGCCAGCAGCTTAGATCGGGCCAATGAGCAGTTCTTC.